One T cell receptor (beta chain) is described in this entry. In the original processing: By means of reference gene primer amplification, nucleated cell counts were estimated. Only in-frame clones appear in the TCRdb table, and some are missing; sequencing was by immunoSEQ multiplex PCR. V, J and clone size are taken as reported in that table, and D and trimming were inferred from the DNA itself. The profile shows fewer than 300,000 clones, around 78% of them singletons. Germline V gene lookup returns CDR1 SGHTA and CDR2 FQGNSA. Between the trimmed V and J ends, which lost 1 base and 6 bases, there was a span of 13 bases. The CDR3 sequence is 15 residues long. The sample belongs to a study of blood T cell repertoires in COVID-19. Study in general: Donors in the United States, Italy and Spain gave samples during acute or convalescent COVID-19. The cDNA or gDNA used as material had been derived from T cells, B-cell-depleted T cells, or PBMCs.

This receptor was obtained from a woman between 70 and 85 years old with active or convalescent COVID-19. Sequencing was done on a sample of peripheral blood. V gene TRBV7-2 combines with J gene TRBJ2-1; D not resolved. The CDR3 DNA sequence: TGTGCCAGCAGCTTAGGGGCTGGTCGGATCAATGAGCAGTTCTTC. Protein: CASSLGAGRINEQFF. The entire variable domain, with the rest obtained from reference TRBV7-2 and TRBJ2-1, is as follows: GAGVSQSPSNKVTEKGKDVELRCDPISGHTALYWYRQSLGQGLEFLIYFQGNSAPDKSGLPSDRFSAERTGGSVSTLTIQRTQQEDSAVYLCASSLGAGRINEQFFGPGTRLTVL.